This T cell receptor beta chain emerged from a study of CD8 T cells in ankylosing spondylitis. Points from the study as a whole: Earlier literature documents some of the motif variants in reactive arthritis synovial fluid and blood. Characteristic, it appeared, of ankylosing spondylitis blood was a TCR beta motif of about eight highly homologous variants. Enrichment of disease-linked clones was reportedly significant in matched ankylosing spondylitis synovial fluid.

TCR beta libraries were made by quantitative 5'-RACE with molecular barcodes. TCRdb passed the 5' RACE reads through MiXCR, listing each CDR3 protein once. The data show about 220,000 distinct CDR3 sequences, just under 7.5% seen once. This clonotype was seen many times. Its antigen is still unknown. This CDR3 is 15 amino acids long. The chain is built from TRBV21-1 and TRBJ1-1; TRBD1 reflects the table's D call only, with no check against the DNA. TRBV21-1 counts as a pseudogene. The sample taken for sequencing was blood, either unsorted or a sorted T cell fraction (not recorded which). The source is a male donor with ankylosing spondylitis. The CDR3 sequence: CASSKETGEKTEAFF. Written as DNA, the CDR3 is TGTGCCAGCAGCAAAGAGACAGGGGAAAAAACTGAAGCTTTCTTT.